Below, 15 T cell receptor beta chains from the same sample are listed, as sequenced in a study of control samples from healthy donors and cancer patients (TCRdb year 2020). The library was obtained by the immunoSEQ multiplex PCR assay. Here the immuneACCESS table is served through TCRdb, limited to in-frame sequences with V and J called. Missing clones are a known gap in these copies; in checked studies unresolved V genes cover under half, and the rest lacks a known reason. The sample table holds about 180,000 clones, of which around 91% were seen once. The top ten clonotypes cover 1.2% to 1.5% of the sample. Sequenced: blood. Receptor source: a woman aged 45-65 years in good health.

This chain uses TRBV28 with TRBJ1-2; tentatively, D is TRBD1 (5 bases). Per germline, CDR1 MDHEN and CDR2 SYDVKM. The ends were cut back, 11 bases at V and 4 bases at J, with 8 bases in the middle. The CDR3 extends over 10 amino acids. CDR3 residues: CAWGRYGYTF. The DNA for the CDR3 is TGTGCCTGGGGCCGCTATGGCTACACCTTC.

V usage is TRBV28 and J usage is TRBJ1-4; TRBD1 matches 8 bases. This CDR3 is built from 15 residues. The trim removed 6 bases at V and 4 bases at J, leaving 7 bases unmatched. From germline, CDR1 is MDHEN and CDR2 SYDVKM. This CDR3 is CASSLVDRVNEKLFF. Written as DNA, the CDR3 is TGTGCCAGCAGCTTAGTGGACAGGGTTAATGAAAAACTGTTTTTT.

V and J are TRBV6-5 and TRBJ1-1; D is undetermined. CDR1 MNHEY and CDR2 SVGAGI come from the germline V gene. V lost 2 bases and J 4 bases, leaving 8 bases between the germline ends. The CDR3 spans 13 residues. The CDR3 DNA reads as TGTGCCAGCAGTTACAAGGGTCCCACTGAAGCTTTCTTT. It specifies CASSYKGPTEAFF.

The chain combines TRBV6-4 with TRBJ1-6, with D unresolved. Looked up from germline, CDR1 is MRHNA and CDR2 is SNTAGT. The CDR3 length is 13 residues. V lost 4 bases to trimming and J lost 7 bases, with 8 bases between them. Written as DNA, the CDR3 is TGTGCCAGCAGTGTTGAGGAGAATTCACCCCTCCACTTT. Amino acids: CASSVEENSPLHF.

The chain carries TRBV27 and TRBJ1-6, with D possibly being TRBD1 (6 bases). Trimming shortened V by 5 bases and J by 7 bases, and 15 bases separated the two germline ends. CDR1 is MNHEY and CDR2 is SMNVEV in the germline V gene (reference sequence). The CDR3 runs 15 residues. The CDR3 reads CASSLGGALNSPLHF. In nucleotides, the CDR3 is TGTGCCAGCAGTCTCGGGGGGGCCCTCAATTCACCCCTCCACTTT.

This sequence joins TRBV7-9 and TRBJ1-1; D remains unclear. The CDR3 length is 14 residues. Germline CDR1 is SEHNR and CDR2 is FQNEAQ (reference sequence). Trimming removed 1 base from V and 9 bases from J, with 15 bases in between. CDR3 loop: CASSLGAYGEQAFF. The CDR3 DNA reads as TGTGCCAGCAGCTTAGGGGCTTACGGAGAACAAGCTTTCTTT.

CDR3 in DNA: TGTGCCTCCCCAACATCCCGGCCAGTGGCTAATTCACCCCTCCACTTT. It translates to CASPTSRPVANSPLHF. The chain joins TRBV30 to TRBJ1-6; the D is unclear. Trimming stripped 7 bases from V and 6 bases from J, with 22 bases between. CDR1 is GTSNPN and CDR2 is SVGIG in the germline V gene (reference sequence). This CDR3 has 16 residues.

The gene calls are TRBV28 and TRBJ2-1; 12 nucleotides line up with TRBD2. V lost 8 bases and J lost 7; bases outside the gene matches: 6. The CDR3 loop spans 14 amino acids. Germline lookup yields CDR1 MDHEN and CDR2 SYDVKM. The CDR3 sequence is CASWTSGEGNEQFF. The CDR3 nucleotides are TGTGCCAGCTGGACTAGCGGGGAGGGGAATGAGCAGTTCTTC.

This sequence joins TRBV28 and TRBJ2-1; D remains unclear. There are 12 residues in the CDR3. Germline V CDR1 and CDR2: MDHEN, SYDVKM. V dropped 8 bases and J dropped 10 bases, with 15 bases sitting between them. The CDR3 sequence: CASSRLLDEQFF. CDR3 in DNA: TGTGCCAGCTCAAGGTTGCTGGACGAGCAGTTCTTC.

The chain joins TRBV19 to TRBJ2-2; 8 bases match TRBD1. Unmatched junction bases numbered 5, after V lost 3 bases and J lost 2 bases. Germline CDR1 LNHDA, CDR2 SQIVND (reference sequence). The CDR3 is 16 residues long. The CDR3 spells CASSMTGVGNTGELFF. For the CDR3, the DNA is TGTGCCAGTAGTATGACAGGGGTGGGAAACACCGGGGAGCTGTTTTTT.

The chain uses TRBV5-4 and TRBJ2-3, with a tentative D call TRBD2 (7 bases). This CDR3 contains 15 residues. Trimming removed 9 bases at V and 1 base at J, with 18 bases between. From germline, CDR1 is SGHNT and CDR2 YYREEE (reference sequence). CDR3 region: CATTIGGGGTDTQYF. CDR3 bases: TGTGCCACTACTATTGGAGGGGGGGGCACAGATACGCAGTATTTT. The entire variable domain, with the rest obtained from reference TRBV5-4 and TRBJ2-3, is as follows: ETGVTQSPTHLIKTRGQQVTLRCSSQSGHNTVSWYQQALGQGPQFIFQYYREEENGRGNFPPRFSGLQFPNYSSELNVNALELDDSALYLCATTIGGGGTDTQYFGPGTRLTVL.

The rearrangement uses TRBV5-5 and TRBJ2-2; TRBD1 aligns across 10 bases. CDR3 length: 16 amino acids. Germline-derived CDR1 and CDR2 are SGHKS and YYEKEE (reference sequence). J gave up 5 bases and V 4 bases, and 8 bases lay outside the gene matches. CDR3 residues: CASSRLTGGKTGELFF. The CDR3 nucleotides read TGTGCCAGCAGCCGATTGACAGGGGGCAAAACCGGGGAGCTGTTTTTT.

The V gene is TRBV7-9, the J gene TRBJ2-3; the match to TRBD2 covers 7 bases. Per the germline V gene, CDR1 is SEHNR and CDR2 is FQNEAQ (reference sequence). J lost 6 bases, V lost 8 bases, and 20 bases had no gene match. This CDR3 comprises 17 residues. The CDR3 nucleotides read TGTGCCAGCCACTCCGGGAGGTGGGAAAGGGAAACGGATACGCAGTATTTT. Its translation: CASHSGRWERETDTQYF.

The chain is built from TRBV19 and TRBJ2-7; D possibly corresponds to TRBD2 (5 bases). CDR1 and CDR2 (germline): LNHDA, SQIVND (reference sequence). The CDR3 loop spans 13 amino acids. Trimming stripped 9 bases from V and 6 bases from J, with 18 bases between. CDR3 sequence reads: CASSQVERGEQYF. The CDR3 nucleotides read TGTGCCAGCTCCCAGGTAGAACGGGGCGAGCAGTACTTC.

Only a few counts were recorded for this clone. The gene calls are TRBV18 and TRBJ1-4; D is unclear. Germline V gene sequence: CDR1 KGHSH, CDR2 LQKENI. The CDR3 is 13 amino acids. V shed 6 bases and J shed 0 bases, with 5 bases lying between them. As DNA, the CDR3 is TGTGCCAGCTCCGGCTCAACTAATGAAAAACTGTTTTTT. It yields the protein CASSGSTNEKLFF.